These T cell receptor beta chains were read from a single sample in a study of T cell responses to AZD1222 COVID-19 vaccine. The repertoire was sequenced with immunoSEQ multiplex PCR; TCRdb's copy has only in-frame clones and lacks some. Among tens of thousands of clones listed, 84% were seen once. The material was peripheral blood, obtained on day 0 of AZD1222 vaccination. These receptors all come from an adult in good health. Each CDR3 is given with its conserved first and last residue. The D gene is left open where the match is weak. Expanded clones are given a class, and other clones once, few, many or no size at all.

TRBV5-1	NA	TRBJ2-7	NA	CASSLALTYEQYF	TGCGCCAGCAGCTTGGCACTCACCTACGAGCAGTACTTC
TRBV5-5	TRBD1	TRBJ2-2	few	CASSPHMGQGSTGELFF	TGTGCCAGCAGCCCCCATATGGGACAGGGATCCACCGGGGAGCTGTTTTTT
TRBV19	TRBD1	TRBJ2-1	NA	CASSTIQGRPFF	TGTGCCAGTAGTACGATACAGGGGCGCCCGTTCTTC
TRBV19	NA	TRBJ2-2	NA	CASKTGGATGELFF	TGTGCCAGTAAGACAGGAGGAGCCACCGGGGAGCTGTTTTTT
TRBV3-1/TRBV3-2	TRBD2	TRBJ2-1	NA	CASSQRTSGSFDEQFF	TGTGCCAGCAGCCAGAGGACTAGCGGGAGTTTCGATGAGCAGTTCTTC
TRBV11-2	NA	TRBJ1-3	NA	CASSLEPSAGNTIYF	TGTGCCAGCAGCTTAGAACCAAGCGCTGGAAACACCATATATTTT
TRBV6-5	NA	TRBJ1-4	once	CASSYSSSFNEKLFF	TGTGCCAGCAGTTACTCGTCCAGTTTTAATGAAAAACTGTTTTTT
TRBV7-2	NA	TRBJ1-2	NA	CASRLKNGDGDKDGYTF	TGTGCCAGCAGATTAAAAAACGGGGACGGAGACAAGGATGGCTACACCTTC
TRBV28	NA	TRBJ2-5	NA	CASSGPGQLQETQYF	TGTGCCAGCAGTGGCCCGGGACAATTACAAGAGACCCAGTACTTC
TRBV27	TRBD1	TRBJ2-1	few	CASSSRTGGVSNQQFF	TGTGCCAGCAGTTCCCGGACAGGGGGCGTCTCCAATCAGCAGTTCTTC
TRBV5-1	TRBD2	TRBJ2-3	NA	CASSPSGRSTDTQYF	TGCGCCAGCAGCCCAAGCGGGAGAAGCACAGATACGCAGTATTTT
TRBV2	NA	TRBJ1-2	NA	CASRGPTTYGYTF	TGTGCCAGCCGAGGACCAACAACCTATGGCTACACCTTC
TRBV5-6	TRBD2	TRBJ2-7	NA	CASSPGGWGGEQYF	TGTGCCAGCAGCCCCGGGGGGTGGGGAGGCGAGCAGTACTTC
TRBV9	NA	TRBJ1-2	NA	CASSVGSATNGYTF	TGTGCCAGCAGCGTAGGGTCTGCAACCAATGGCTACACCTTC
TRBV7-2	NA	TRBJ1-1	once	CASSLVSRQIMTEAFF	TGTGCCAGCAGCTTAGTATCGCGGCAGATTATGACTGAAGCTTTCTTT
TRBV12-3/TRBV12-4	NA	TRBJ1-1	NA	CASSRLNTEAFF	TGTGCCAGCAGTCGACTGAACACTGAAGCTTTCTTT
TRBV19	NA	TRBJ2-7	NA	CASSIVAGGYYEQYF	TGTGCCAGTAGTATTGTGGCAGGGGGGTATTACGAGCAGTACTTC
TRBV10-3	NA	TRBJ2-7	NA	CAISDPGRSSEQYF	TGTGCCATCAGTGACCCGGGGAGGAGTTCCGAGCAGTACTTC
TRBV28	NA	TRBJ2-2	NA	CASRVGQGGELFF	TGTGCCAGCAGAGTAGGGCAGGGCGGGGAGCTGTTTTTT
TRBV24-1	TRBD1	TRBJ2-1	NA	CATSDLGRGNYNEQFF	TGTGCCACCAGTGATTTGGGCAGGGGGAATTACAATGAGCAGTTCTTC
TRBV29-1	NA	TRBJ2-5	NA	CSVEDGRDGQETQYF	TGCAGCGTTGAAGACGGCAGGGATGGGCAAGAGACCCAGTACTTC
TRBV3-1/TRBV3-2	NA	TRBJ1-6	NA	CASSTVYNSPLHF	TGTGCCAGCAGTACAGTCTATAATTCACCCCTCCACTTT
TRBV4-1	TRBD1	TRBJ1-1	NA	CASSHQDRAFEAFF	TGCGCCAGCAGCCACCAGGACAGGGCCTTTGAAGCTTTCTTT
TRBV6-2/TRBV6-3	TRBD1	TRBJ1-5	medium-sized	CASSLRTGQAQPQHF	TGTGCCAGCAGCCTTCGGACAGGGCAAGCACAGCCCCAGCATTTT
TRBV9	NA	TRBJ1-3	NA	CASSALTSRGGNTIYF	TGTGCCAGCAGCGCCCTGACGTCCAGGGGTGGAAACACCATATATTTT
TRBV11-2	TRBD1	TRBJ1-1	NA	CASSPRTGRAEAFF	TGTGCCAGCAGCCCCCGGACAGGGAGGGCTGAAGCTTTCTTT
TRBV6-2/TRBV6-3	TRBD2	TRBJ2-4	few	CASSPHRGGLGSKNIQYF	TGTGCCAGCAGCCCCCATCGGGGAGGGCTGGGGTCCAAAAACATTCAGTACTTC
TRBV19	NA	TRBJ2-7	NA	CASSIVAGSDYEQYF	TGTGCCAGTAGTATTGTAGCAGGGTCGGACTACGAGCAGTACTTC
TRBV18	NA	TRBJ1-1	NA	CASSPGHLNTEAFF	TGTGCCAGCTCACCGGGGCACCTTAACACTGAAGCTTTCTTT
TRBV28	NA	TRBJ1-4	NA	CASNSGAEKLFF	TGTGCCAGCAACAGCGGGGCTGAAAAACTGTTTTTT
TRBV28	NA	TRBJ2-3	NA	CASSLVPPGPSSLGFTDTQYF	TGTGCCAGCAGTTTAGTTCCACCGGGACCCTCAAGTTTGGGTTTCACAGATACGCAGTATTTT
TRBV28	TRBD1	TRBJ1-2	NA	CASSFGGQGGGYTF	TGTGCCAGCAGTTTCGGGGGACAGGGGGGCGGCTACACCTTC